A selection of T cell receptor beta chains follows, all from one sample in a study of control samples from healthy donors and cancer patients. Assay: immunoSEQ multiplex PCR; the TCRdb copy retains only in-frame clones and omits some. The sample shows 150,000 to 200,000 clones, roughly 89% of them seen only once. Sample: blood. The receptors derive from a man between 25 and 39 years old in good health. Both conserved end residues are part of each CDR3. Each record gives: CDR3 length, V gene, D gene, J gene, clone size, CDR3 protein, CDR3 DNA. The D gene is left open where the match is weak. A row's size may be missing; if present it is once, few, many or a size class.

15	TRBV3-1/TRBV3-2	TRBD2	TRBJ2-1	-	CASSLTTGGLNEQFF	TGTGCCAGCAGCCTTACCACGGGAGGGCTCAATGAGCAGTTCTTC
15	TRBV11-3	TRBD1	TRBJ2-2	-	CASSLGQGQAGELFF	TGTGCCAGCAGCTTGGGACAGGGGCAGGCGGGGGAGCTGTTTTTT
12	TRBV7-8	-	TRBJ2-7	-	CASSRQGFEQYF	TGTGCCAGCAGCCGACAAGGGTTCGAGCAGTACTTC
16	TRBV7-2	-	TRBJ1-6	-	CASRYRGGSYNSPLHF	TGTGCCAGCAGATACCGAGGGGGCTCCTATAATTCACCCCTCCACTTT
15	TRBV6-1	TRBD1	TRBJ1-6	-	CASSDTGGRDSPLHF	TGTGCCAGCAGTGACACAGGGGGCAGGGATTCACCCCTCCACTTT
13	TRBV7-9	-	TRBJ2-1	-	CASSPRSYNEQFF	TGTGCCAGCAGCCCCCGGTCCTACAATGAGCAGTTCTTC
14	TRBV12-2	-	TRBJ2-7	-	CASRLEPKHGRQYF	TGTGCAAGTCGCTTAGAGCCAAAACATGGTCGGCAGTACTTC
14	TRBV21-1	-	TRBJ1-2	-	CASSKMAVRKGNTF	TGTGCCAGCAGCAAAATGGCCGTAAGGAAGGGGAACACCTTC
14	TRBV4-1	-	TRBJ1-2	-	CASSQDRTRSGYTF	TGCGCCAGCAGCCAAGATAGGACACGGAGCGGCTACACCTTC
16	TRBV9	TRBD1	TRBJ1-4	-	CASSVGTGGVGEKLFF	TGTGCCAGCAGCGTCGGGACAGGGGGCGTGGGTGAAAAACTGTTTTTT
17	TRBV9	-	TRBJ1-6	-	CASSARPESSYNSPLHF	TGTGCCAGCAGCGCACGACCCGAAAGCTCCTATAATTCACCCCTCCACTTT
15	TRBV5-5	TRBD2	TRBJ2-1	-	CASSLLAGIYNEQFF	TGTGCCAGCAGCTTACTAGCGGGAATCTACAATGAGCAGTTCTTC
12	TRBV11-2	-	TRBJ1-2	-	CASSWERNGYTF	TGTGCCAGCAGCTGGGAGAGAAATGGCTACACCTTC
18	TRBV25-1	TRBD2	TRBJ2-1	-	CASSGLERGRSSYNEQFF	TGTGCCAGCAGCGGTTTGGAGCGGGGGCGTTCCTCCTACAATGAGCAGTTCTTC
14	TRBV28	-	TRBJ2-1	-	CASSFARVGNEQFF	TGTGCCAGCAGTTTCGCCCGGGTGGGTAATGAGCAGTTCTTC
11	TRBV18	-	TRBJ2-1	few	CASSEINEQFF	TGTGCCAGCTCCGAAATCAATGAGCAGTTCTTC
15	TRBV5-6	TRBD1	TRBJ1-5	-	CASSLVGTADQPQHF	TGTGCCAGCAGCTTGGTGGGGACAGCCGATCAGCCCCAGCATTTT
16	TRBV10-1	-	TRBJ1-3	-	CASSERHMSSGNTIYF	TGCGCCAGCAGTGAAAGACACATGAGCTCTGGAAACACCATATATTTT
15	TRBV2	-	TRBJ2-7	-	CASSESYLSVYEQYF	TGTGCCAGCAGTGAATCGTACTTGAGTGTCTACGAGCAGTACTTC
13	TRBV6-1	-	TRBJ1-1	-	CASSEVFGAEAFF	TGTGCCAGCAGTGAAGTTTTTGGGGCTGAAGCTTTCTTT
16	TRBV28	-	TRBJ1-6	few	CASSSYGRGDNSPLHF	TGTGCCAGCAGTTCATACGGACGGGGAGATAATTCACCCCTCCACTTT
12	TRBV11-2	-	TRBJ1-1	once	CASSRGVTEAFF	TGTGCCAGCAGTAGGGGGGTCACTGAAGCTTTCTTT
14	TRBV14	TRBD1	TRBJ2-7	-	CASSQYGQGNEQYF	TGTGCCAGCAGCCAATATGGACAGGGGAACGAGCAGTACTTC
16	TRBV3-1/TRBV3-2	-	TRBJ2-5	-	CASSQGPRAYQETQYF	TGTGCCAGCAGCCAAGGTCCCCGGGCATACCAAGAGACCCAGTACTTC
15	TRBV6-6	TRBD2	TRBJ2-1	-	CASSPGLALRNEQFF	TGTGCCAGCAGCCCCGGACTAGCTCTTCGCAATGAGCAGTTCTTC
15	TRBV7-9	-	TRBJ1-1	-	CASSLVQAGNTEAFF	TGTGCCAGCAGCTTAGTCCAGGCAGGGAACACTGAAGCTTTCTTT
12	TRBV6-6	-	TRBJ2-5	once	CASSYTSETQYF	TGTGCCAGCAGTTACACCTCAGAGACCCAGTACTTC
13	TRBV5-1	-	TRBJ1-6	-	CASSSESNSPLHF	TGCGCCAGCAGCTCGGAGTCAAATTCACCCCTCCACTTT
14	TRBV6-5	-	TRBJ1-3	-	CASSSFLRENTIYF	TGTGCCAGCAGTTCCTTCCTTAGGGAAAACACCATATATTTT
11	TRBV20-1	-	TRBJ2-5	-	CSASVKETQYF	TGCAGTGCTAGCGTAAAAGAGACCCAGTACTTC
16	TRBV11-2	TRBD1	TRBJ2-5	-	CASSAPPDRYWETQYF	TGTGCCAGCAGCGCACCCCCGGACAGGTATTGGGAGACCCAGTACTTC
16	TRBV5-1	TRBD1	TRBJ2-5	-	CASSLSPGQVKETQYF	TGCGCCAGCAGCTTGAGTCCGGGACAGGTAAAAGAGACCCAGTACTTC
16	TRBV4-1	-	TRBJ1-4	-	CASSQLSGGAGEKLFF	TGCGCCAGCAGCCAACTATCGGGAGGGGCAGGAGAAAAACTGTTTTTT
14	TRBV6-2/TRBV6-3	TRBD1	TRBJ1-3	-	CASSPGGLGNTIYF	TGTGCCAGCAGTCCAGGGGGCCTTGGAAACACCATATATTTT
14	TRBV19	-	TRBJ2-3	-	CASSQGEGTDTQYF	TGTGCCAGTAGTCAGGGTGAAGGCACAGATACGCAGTATTTT
15	TRBV27	-	TRBJ1-3	once	CASSFSPTGGNTIYF	TGTGCCAGCAGTTTTAGTCCTACTGGGGGAAACACCATATATTTT
15	TRBV5-6	-	TRBJ2-1	-	CASSPRRSSGNEQFF	TGTGCCAGCAGCCCCCGTAGATCGTCCGGCAATGAGCAGTTCTTC
14	TRBV29-1	-	TRBJ1-1	-	CSVEEGGMGTEAFF	TGCAGCGTTGAAGAAGGTGGAATGGGAACTGAAGCTTTCTTT
14	TRBV3-1/TRBV3-2	-	TRBJ2-5	few	CASSPPGRQETQYF	TGTGCCAGCAGCCCCCCGGGCAGACAAGAGACCCAGTACTTC
15	TRBV19	-	TRBJ2-7	-	CASRIGDRKQYEQYF	TGTGCCAGTCGCATTGGTGACAGGAAACAATACGAGCAGTACTTC
15	TRBV7-9	-	TRBJ1-3	-	CASSWDLGSGNTIYF	TGTGCCAGCAGCTGGGACCTGGGCTCTGGAAACACCATATATTTT
15	TRBV7-9	TRBD1	TRBJ1-2	-	CASSLQGAAIYGYTF	TGTGCCAGCAGCCTACAGGGGGCGGCGATCTATGGCTACACCTTC
14	TRBV11-3	TRBD1	TRBJ2-5	-	CASSLTTGVETQYF	TGTGCCAGCAGCTTGACGACAGGGGTAGAGACCCAGTACTTC
15	TRBV28	TRBD1	TRBJ2-7	-	CASSLPLQGANEQYF	TGTGCCAGCAGTTTACCCTTACAGGGGGCGAACGAGCAGTACTTC
12	TRBV2	-	TRBJ2-5	-	CASSESGKTQYF	TGTGCCAGCAGTGAATCCGGGAAGACCCAGTACTTC
11	TRBV19	-	TRBJ1-1	few	CASSIASEAFF	TGTGCCAGTAGTATTGCGTCTGAAGCTTTCTTT
16	TRBV6-1	TRBD1	TRBJ2-1	-	CASSVRPGQAPDEQFF	TGTGCCAGCAGTGTGAGGCCGGGACAGGCCCCCGATGAGCAGTTCTTC
11	TRBV20-1	-	TRBJ1-3	-	CSGGAGNTIYF	TGCAGCGGGGGGGCTGGAAACACCATATATTTT
14	TRBV30	TRBD2	TRBJ2-1	-	CAWRGLAVRNEQFF	TGTGCCTGGAGGGGACTAGCGGTAAGAAATGAGCAGTTCTTC
14	TRBV29-1	TRBD1	TRBJ2-2	-	CSAGGTGSTGELFF	TGCAGCGCTGGGGGGACAGGGAGCACCGGGGAGCTGTTTTTT
16	TRBV6-7	-	TRBJ2-7	-	CASSALRTARPYEQYF	TGTGCCAGCAGTGCACTCCGGACAGCGAGACCCTACGAGCAGTACTTC
15	TRBV5-4	-	TRBJ2-1	-	CASSLAGPGGREQFF	TGTGCCAGCAGCTTGGCCGGTCCCGGGGGCAGGGAGCAGTTCTTC
16	TRBV5-5	TRBD1	TRBJ2-7	-	CASSSVAGTGFYEQYF	TGTGCCAGCAGCTCGGTGGCCGGGACAGGGTTCTACGAGCAGTACTTC
13	TRBV2	-	TRBJ2-1	-	CASSEASGNEQFF	TGTGCCAGCAGTGAAGCGTCAGGGAATGAGCAGTTCTTC
15	TRBV11-1	-	TRBJ1-1	-	CASSSRGVGNTEAFF	TGTGCCAGCAGCTCCCGAGGTGTGGGAAACACTGAAGCTTTCTTT